These 22 T cell receptor beta chains originate from one sample sequenced in a study of a mutant IDH1 vaccine in newly diagnosed glioma (dated by TCRdb to the early 2020s). This specimen's time point label, per the study, means: baseline, week 1 (first vaccination visit). The treatment or condition label for this specimen denotes: pre-vaccination baseline after standard-of-care therapy. Libraries were built with the immunoSEQ multiplex PCR assay. TCRdb limited this immuneACCESS table to in-frame rearrangements with V and J called. A share of clones is missing; checked studies link under half to unresolved V genes, and the rest is unexplained. Across this sample there are approximately 36,000 clones, with about 78% seen only once. In total, the top ten clones hold approximately 8.4% of the sample. This material consisted of PBMCs, taken from a glioma patient treated with radiotherapy, temozolomide or both. The receptors shown here come from a middle-aged man with glioma. Some clones in this sample may be carry-over from other donors' samples.

The sample holds a few counts of this clone. CDR3 in DNA: TGTGCCAGCAGCTTAGCGCAGGGGACAGGGGGAATTGGAAACTATGGCTACACCTTC. Protein sequence: CASSLAQGTGGIGNYGYTF. The chain employs TRBV7-2 and TRBJ1-2; TRBD1 matches 11 bases. Per the germline V gene, CDR1 is SGHTA and CDR2 is FQGNSA. Trimming at V came to 0 bases and at J to 2 bases, leaving 11 bases not matched to a gene. The CDR3 spans 19 residues.

V gene TRBV30 combines with J gene TRBJ1-4, with 7 bases matching TRBD1. The germline V gene has CDR1 GTSNPN and CDR2 SVGIG (reference sequence). Unmatched junction bases numbered 8, after V lost 4 bases and J lost 0 bases. CDR3 length equals 16 residues. As DNA, the CDR3 is TGTGCCTGGAAGTCAGGCAGGGGGACAACTAATGAAAAACTGTTTTTT. Translated, it gives CAWKSGRGTTNEKLFF.

J is TRBJ2-3 and V is TRBV5-5; D call uncertain. Per germline, CDR1 SGHKS and CDR2 YYEKEE (reference sequence). Between the trimmed V and J ends, which lost 5 bases and 0 bases, there was a span of 13 bases. The CDR3 loop spans 15 amino acids. In nucleotides, the CDR3 is TGTGCCAGCAGGGCGGATGGGTTTAGCACAGATACGCAGTATTTT. It codes for CASRADGFSTDTQYF.

The CDR3 protein is CASSDYLNYGYTF. The CDR3 region has the DNA TGTGCCAGCAGTGACTACCTGAATTATGGCTACACCTTC. The V call is TRBV6-1, the J call TRBJ1-2; D unresolved. The V gene's germline CDR1 is MNHNS and CDR2 SASEGT. The CDR3 contains 13 residues. V shed 3 bases and J shed 5 bases, with 10 bases lying between them.

The chain has TRBV14 and TRBJ2-7; tentative D call: TRBD2 (6 bases). The CDR3 spans 14 residues. Germline CDR1 reads SGHDN; CDR2 reads FVKESK. The V and J ends lost 0 bases and 4 bases respectively, with 10 bases between them. The CDR3 coding sequence is TGTGCCAGCAGCCAAGATGCCGCGGGGTACGAGCAGTACTTC. This codes for CASSQDAAGYEQYF.

V usage is TRBV7-8 and J usage is TRBJ1-3; no definite D call. The V gene's germline CDR1 is SGHVS and CDR2 FQNEAQ. V was cut by 11 bases and J by 0 bases, with 14 bases left in between. This CDR3 region has 14 residues. This chain's CDR3 is CAGRGGSSGNTIYF. The CDR3 nucleotides read TGTGCCGGTCGTGGCGGGAGCTCTGGAAACACCATATATTTT.

The V call is TRBV7-9, the J call TRBJ1-1, with D unresolved. V lost 2 bases to trimming and J lost 6 bases, with 16 bases between them. CDR3 length: 15 residues. Germline CDR1 reads SEHNR; CDR2 reads FQNEAQ (reference sequence). The CDR3 region is CASSLLRNLEAEAFF. In DNA form, the CDR3 reads TGTGCCAGCAGCTTATTACGGAATTTGGAGGCTGAAGCTTTCTTT.

J is TRBJ2-1 and V is TRBV4-1; 12 bases map to TRBD2. CDR1 is MGHRA and CDR2 is YSYEKL in the germline V gene. This CDR3 has 16 residues. J gave up 6 bases and V 0 bases, and 3 bases lay outside the gene matches. The CDR3 bases are TGCGCCAGCAGCCAAGAACAACTAGCGGGGGGCAATGAGCAGTTCTTC. This gives the protein CASSQEQLAGGNEQFF.

V is TRBV4-1 and J is TRBJ2-3, with 8 bases identical to TRBD2. In germline, CDR1 is MGHRA, CDR2 YSYEKL. V lost 5 bases and J lost 3; bases outside the gene matches: 4. CDR3 size: 14 residues. The CDR3 region is CASSFIAGTDTQYF. In DNA form, the CDR3 reads TGCGCCAGCAGCTTCATAGCGGGGACAGATACGCAGTATTTT.

V gene TRBV10-3 combines with J gene TRBJ2-3; D gene ambiguous. The V and J ends lost 6 bases and 1 base respectively, with 8 bases between them. The CDR3 runs to 13 residues. Germline V gene lookup returns CDR1 ENHRY and CDR2 SYGVKD. In DNA, the CDR3 is TGTGCCATCAGCCGGGCCCGCACAGATACGCAGTATTTT. It encodes CAISRARTDTQYF.

V and J are TRBV7-6 and TRBJ2-3; D is possibly TRBD1 or TRBD2 (5 bases each). Germline lookup yields CDR1 SGHVS and CDR2 FNYEAQ. V was shortened by 2 bases and J by 0 bases, with 12 bases between the two germline ends. This CDR3 has 16 residues. Here the CDR3 DNA reads TGTGCCAGCAGCTTAATGGGACCCTCAAGCACAGATACGCAGTATTTT. This encodes CASSLMGPSSTDTQYF.

The chain links TRBV18 to TRBJ2-1, with 9 bases lining up with TRBD2. Looked up from germline, CDR1 is KGHSH and CDR2 is LQKENI. The CDR3 spans 14 residues. J lost 15 bases, V lost 2 bases, and 11 bases had no gene match. Written as DNA, the CDR3 is TGTGCCAGCTCACCAGTGGATAGCGGGGGCCAGGGGTTCTTC. Translation: CASSPVDSGGQGFF.

This clone was seen only a few times. The chain couples TRBV6-6 to TRBJ1-5; no reliable D call. V lost 7 bases to trimming and J lost 0 bases, with 7 bases between them. Germline assignment: CDR1 MNHNY and CDR2 SVGAGI (reference sequence). This CDR3 is 13 amino acids long. CDR3 sequence reads: CASIPGSNQPQHF. As DNA, the CDR3 is TGTGCCAGCATCCCGGGTAGCAATCAGCCCCAGCATTTT.

The V and J genes are TRBV4-2 and TRBJ1-4; TRBD1 agrees at 7 bases. The length of the CDR3 is 14 residues. Unmatched junction bases numbered 3, after V lost 1 base and J lost 7 bases. CDR1 and CDR2 (germline): LGHNA, YNFKEQ. The chain's CDR3 is CASSQGQGFEKLFF. The CDR3 nucleotides are TGTGCCAGCAGCCAAGGACAGGGTTTTGAAAAACTGTTTTTT.

The chain recombines TRBV4-2 with TRBJ2-1; D may be TRBD1 (5 bases). Trimming pared 3 bases from V and 5 bases from J, leaving 17 bases between. CDR1 and CDR2 from the germline V gene are LGHNA and YNFKEQ. This CDR3 contains 16 residues. The CDR3 nucleotides are TGTGCCAGCAGCCACGCATCGGTAGGGGTTAACAATGAGCAGTTCTTC. As protein: CASSHASVGVNNEQFF.

This chain links TRBV5-1 with TRBJ2-1; the match to TRBD2 covers 11 bases. The junction had 10 bases not matched to a gene; V was cut back by 5 bases and J by 0 bases. The CDR3 is 18 residues long. Germline V lookup: CDR1 SGHRS, CDR2 YFSETQ. The CDR3 is CASSLTSGGLSSYNEQFF. The DNA for the CDR3 is TGCGCCAGCAGTTTAACTAGCGGGGGCCTTAGCTCCTACAATGAGCAGTTCTTC.

The chain couples TRBV4-2 to TRBJ2-5; D remains unclear. The V end lost 4 bases, the J end lost 1 base, and 10 bases lay between the germline ends. This CDR3 comprises 14 residues. CDR1 LGHNA and CDR2 YNFKEQ come from the germline V gene. DNA of the CDR3: TGTGCCAGCAGCCCCCTGTCGATCCAAGAGACCCAGTACTTC. Translating it yields CASSPLSIQETQYF.

This clone has just one count. The genes are TRBV28 and TRBJ2-7, with D possibly TRBD2 on 6 matching bases. V lost 6 bases, J lost 4 bases, and 22 bases lay in between. This CDR3 is built from 16 residues. Germline CDR1 is MDHEN and CDR2 is SYDVKM. CDR3 region: CASRSRRDLPLYEQYF. The DNA of the CDR3 is TGTGCCAGCAGGAGTCGGCGGGACTTACCCCTTTACGAGCAGTACTTC.

This clone was seen a single time. The V and J genes are TRBV13 and TRBJ2-3, with 10 bases that match TRBD2. J gave up 3 bases and V 4 bases, and 13 bases lay outside the gene matches. The CDR3 has 18 residues. The germline V gene has CDR1 PRHDT and CDR2 FYEKMQ (reference sequence). Here the CDR3 DNA reads TGTGCCAGCAGCTCCCCTCGGAGCGGGGGGGCTTGGACAGATACGCAGTATTTT. Translating gives CASSSPRSGGAWTDTQYF.

V usage is TRBV19 and J usage is TRBJ1-5; D is undetermined. The CDR3 length is 13 residues. CDR1 and CDR2 (germline): LNHDA, SQIVND (reference sequence). V dropped 4 bases and J dropped 5 bases, with 9 bases sitting between them. In DNA form, the CDR3 reads TGTGCCAGTAGTAAGACACCCGATCAGCCCCAGCATTTT. It translates to CASSKTPDQPQHF.

The table lists this clone with a count of one. The CDR3 sequence is CASSLIGLSTGFGYTF. The CDR3 region has the DNA TGCGCCAGCAGCTTGATCGGGTTGAGTACAGGGTTCGGCTACACCTTC. This chain uses TRBV5-1 with TRBJ1-2, with a tentative D call TRBD1 (6 bases). This CDR3 spans 16 amino acids. Germline assignment: CDR1 SGHRS and CDR2 YFSETQ. V shed 1 base and J shed 8 bases, with 21 bases lying between them.

The rearrangement links TRBV5-1 to TRBJ1-1, with 8 positions matching TRBD1. CDR3 length equals 15 residues. Trimming removed 1 base from V and 1 base from J; junction bases left unmatched: 3. Germline V gene lookup returns CDR1 SGHRS and CDR2 YFSETQ. CDR3 nucleotides: TGCGCCAGCAGCTTGTACAGGGGGACGAACACTGAAGCTTTCTTT. Its protein product is CASSLYRGTNTEAFF. Full variable domain (rest looked up from reference TRBV5-1 and TRBJ1-1): KAGVTQTPRYLIKTRGQQVTLSCSPISGHRSVSWYQQTPGQGLQFLFEYFSETQRNKGNFPGRFSGRQFSNSRSEMNVSTLELGDSALYLCASSLYRGTNTEAFFGQGTRLTVV.